The clone carrying this T cell receptor beta chain is labeled hyperexpanded. These data are taken from a study of circulating CD8 cells and anti-PD-1 response in melanoma. Overall study: Anti-PD-1 was first-line therapy for about 50% of the 13 patients.

Using around 14 ng of total RNA, TCR libraries were made with the QIAseq Immune Repertoire TCR panel. In TCRdb, the reads were re-called with MiXCR into one record per CDR3 protein. The sample shows about 220 distinct CDR3 sequences, 8.5% to 9% of them seen only once. In germline, CDR1 is MNHNY, CDR2 SVGAGI (reference sequence). This CDR3 has 16 amino acids. With 8 bases removed from V and 0 bases from J, the gap between germline ends came to 16 bases. Live CD3+CD8+TCRalphabeta+ cells were sorted into four subsets by PD-1 and/or TIGIT. The sequence derives from a human donor with melanoma. The V and J genes are TRBV6-6 and TRBJ2-2; D might be TRBD1 (5 bases). The input for sequencing was CD8+ T cells from PBMCs, taken at baseline or after one month of anti-PD-1 therapy (not recorded which). The CDR3 sequence is CASGQDFWPNTGELFF. DNA for the CDR3: TGTGCCAGCGGACAAGATTTTTGGCCGAACACCGGGGAGCTGTTTTTT.